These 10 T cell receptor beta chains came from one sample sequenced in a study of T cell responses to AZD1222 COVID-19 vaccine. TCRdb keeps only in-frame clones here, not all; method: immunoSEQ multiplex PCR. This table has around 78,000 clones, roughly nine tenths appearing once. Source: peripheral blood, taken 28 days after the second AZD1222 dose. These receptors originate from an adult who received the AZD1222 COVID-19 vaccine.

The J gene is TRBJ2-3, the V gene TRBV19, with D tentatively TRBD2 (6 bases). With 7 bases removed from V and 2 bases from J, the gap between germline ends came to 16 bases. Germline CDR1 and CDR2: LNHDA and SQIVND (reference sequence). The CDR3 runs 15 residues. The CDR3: CASTPGVVSTDTQYF. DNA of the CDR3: TGTGCCAGTACCCCGGGGGTGGTTTCCACAGATACGCAGTATTTT.

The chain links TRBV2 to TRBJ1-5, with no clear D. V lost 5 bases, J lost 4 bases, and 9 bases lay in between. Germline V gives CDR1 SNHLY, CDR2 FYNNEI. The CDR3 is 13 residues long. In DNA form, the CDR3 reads TGTGCCAGCAGTCCCCAGAGAAATCAGCCCCAGCATTTT. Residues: CASSPQRNQPQHF.

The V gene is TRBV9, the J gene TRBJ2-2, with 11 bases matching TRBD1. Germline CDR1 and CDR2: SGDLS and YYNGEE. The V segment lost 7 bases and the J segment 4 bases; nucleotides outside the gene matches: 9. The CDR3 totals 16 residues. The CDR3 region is CASSPGTGGFTGELFF. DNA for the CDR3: TGTGCCAGCTCTCCCGGGACAGGGGGTTTCACCGGGGAGCTGTTTTTT.

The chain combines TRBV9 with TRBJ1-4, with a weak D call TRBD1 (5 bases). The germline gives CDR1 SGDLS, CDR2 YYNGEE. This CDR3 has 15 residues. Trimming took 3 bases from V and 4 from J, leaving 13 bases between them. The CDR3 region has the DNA TGTGCCAGCAGCGCCGGGGCAGGGTTTAATGAAAAACTGTTTTTT. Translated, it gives CASSAGAGFNEKLFF. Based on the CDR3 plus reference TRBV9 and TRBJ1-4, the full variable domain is DSGVTQTPKHLITATGQRVTLRCSPRSGDLSVYWYQQSLDQGLQFLIQYYNGEERAKGNILERFSAQQFPDLHSELNLSSLELGDSALYFCASSAGAGFNEKLFFGSGTQLSVL.

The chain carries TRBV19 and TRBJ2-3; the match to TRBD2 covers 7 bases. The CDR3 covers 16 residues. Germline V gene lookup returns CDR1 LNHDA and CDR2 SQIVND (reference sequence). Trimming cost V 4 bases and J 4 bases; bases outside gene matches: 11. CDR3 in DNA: TGTGCCAGTAGTACCCTAGTCGCGGGAGCCTCAGATACGCAGTATTTT. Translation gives CASSTLVAGASDTQYF. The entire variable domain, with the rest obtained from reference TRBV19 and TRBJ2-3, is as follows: DGGITQSPKYLFRKEGQNVTLSCEQNLNHDAMYWYRQDPGQGLRLIYYSQIVNDFQKGDIAEGYSVSREKKESFPLTVTSAQKNPTAFYLCASSTLVAGASDTQYFGPGTRLTVL.

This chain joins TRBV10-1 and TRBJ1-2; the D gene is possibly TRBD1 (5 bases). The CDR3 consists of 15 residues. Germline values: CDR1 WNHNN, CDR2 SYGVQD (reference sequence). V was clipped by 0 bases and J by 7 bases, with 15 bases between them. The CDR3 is CASSESRGHPPGYTF. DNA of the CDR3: TGCGCCAGCAGTGAGTCGAGAGGACACCCCCCTGGCTACACCTTC.

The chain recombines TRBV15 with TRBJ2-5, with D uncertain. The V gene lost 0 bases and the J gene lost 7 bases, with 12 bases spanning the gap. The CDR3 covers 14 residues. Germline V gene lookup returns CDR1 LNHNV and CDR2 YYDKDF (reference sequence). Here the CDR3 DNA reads TGTGCCACCAGCAGAGATATAGATTTAGGGACCCAGTACTTC. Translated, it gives CATSRDIDLGTQYF.

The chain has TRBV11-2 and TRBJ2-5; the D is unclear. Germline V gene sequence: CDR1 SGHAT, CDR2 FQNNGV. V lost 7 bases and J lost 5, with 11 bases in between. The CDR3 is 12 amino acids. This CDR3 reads CASTRTRETQYF. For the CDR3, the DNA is TGTGCCAGCACTCGTACGCGGGAGACCCAGTACTTC.

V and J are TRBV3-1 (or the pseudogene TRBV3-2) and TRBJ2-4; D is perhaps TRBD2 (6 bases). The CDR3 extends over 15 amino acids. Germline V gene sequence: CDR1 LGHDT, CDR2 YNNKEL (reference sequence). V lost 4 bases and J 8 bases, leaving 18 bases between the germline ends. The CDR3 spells CASSLHRDWGDIQYF. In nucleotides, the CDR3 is TGTGCCAGCAGCCTTCACCGGGACTGGGGGGACATTCAGTACTTC.

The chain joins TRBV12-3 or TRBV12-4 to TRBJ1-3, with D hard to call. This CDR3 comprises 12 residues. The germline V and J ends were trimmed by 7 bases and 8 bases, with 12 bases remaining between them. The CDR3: CASTREEYTIYF. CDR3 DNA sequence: TGTGCCAGCACTAGGGAGGAATACACCATATATTTT.